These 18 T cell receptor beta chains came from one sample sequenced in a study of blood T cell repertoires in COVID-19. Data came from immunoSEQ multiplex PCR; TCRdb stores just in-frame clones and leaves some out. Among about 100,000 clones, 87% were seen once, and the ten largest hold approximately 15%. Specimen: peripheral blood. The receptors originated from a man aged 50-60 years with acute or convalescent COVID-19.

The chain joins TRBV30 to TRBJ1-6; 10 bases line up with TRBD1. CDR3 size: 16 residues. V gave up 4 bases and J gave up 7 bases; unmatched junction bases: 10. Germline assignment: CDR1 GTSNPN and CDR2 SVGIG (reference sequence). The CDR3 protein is CAWTQRDRGLNSPLHF. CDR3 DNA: TGTGCCTGGACCCAGCGTGACAGGGGGCTCAATTCACCCCTCCACTTT.

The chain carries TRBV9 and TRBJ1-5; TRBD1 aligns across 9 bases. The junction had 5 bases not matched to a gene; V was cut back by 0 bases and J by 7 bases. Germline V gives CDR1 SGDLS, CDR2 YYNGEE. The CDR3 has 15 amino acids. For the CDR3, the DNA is TGTGCCAGCAGCGTAGATGGGACAGGGCGGCAGCCCCAGCATTTT. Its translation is CASSVDGTGRQPQHF.

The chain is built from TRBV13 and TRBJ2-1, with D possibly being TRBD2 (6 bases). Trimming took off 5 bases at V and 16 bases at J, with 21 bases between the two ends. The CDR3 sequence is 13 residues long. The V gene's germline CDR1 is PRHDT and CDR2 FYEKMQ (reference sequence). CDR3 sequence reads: CASSLSGLGFGFF. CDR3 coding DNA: TGTGCCAGCAGCCTCTCGGGACTCGGTTTTGGTTTCTTC.

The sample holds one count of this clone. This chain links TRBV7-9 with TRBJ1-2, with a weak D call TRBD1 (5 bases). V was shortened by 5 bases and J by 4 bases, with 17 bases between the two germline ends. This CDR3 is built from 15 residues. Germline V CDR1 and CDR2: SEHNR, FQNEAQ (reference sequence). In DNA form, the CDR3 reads TGTGCCAGCAGCCCTGTGGGGGGGGGTATCTATGGCTACACCTTC. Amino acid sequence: CASSPVGGGIYGYTF.

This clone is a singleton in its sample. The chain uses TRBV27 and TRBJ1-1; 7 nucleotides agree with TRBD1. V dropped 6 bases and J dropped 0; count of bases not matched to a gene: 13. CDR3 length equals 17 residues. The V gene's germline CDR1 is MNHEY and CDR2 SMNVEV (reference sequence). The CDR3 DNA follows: TGTGCCAGCAGACCAGGGGACAGTCACTTAATGAACACTGAAGCTTTCTTT. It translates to CASRPGDSHLMNTEAFF.

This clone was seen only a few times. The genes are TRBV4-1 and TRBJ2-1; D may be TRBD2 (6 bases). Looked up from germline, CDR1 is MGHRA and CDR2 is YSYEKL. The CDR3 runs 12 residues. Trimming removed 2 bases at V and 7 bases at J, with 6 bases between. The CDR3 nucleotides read TGCGCCAGCAGCCAACGGGGGAATGAGCAGTTCTTC. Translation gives CASSQRGNEQFF.

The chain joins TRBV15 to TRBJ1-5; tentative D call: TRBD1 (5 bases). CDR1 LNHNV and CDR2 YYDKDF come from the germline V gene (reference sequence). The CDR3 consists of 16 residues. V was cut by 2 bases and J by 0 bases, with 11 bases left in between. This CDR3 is CATSRRQGHSNQPQHF. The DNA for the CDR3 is TGTGCCACCAGCAGACGTCAGGGTCATAGCAATCAGCCCCAGCATTTT.

This CDR3 reads CASSPQVNEKLFF. In nucleotides, the CDR3 is TGTGCCAGCAGCCCACAGGTTAATGAAAAACTGTTTTTT. This sequence joins TRBV27 and TRBJ1-4, with D maybe TRBD1 (5 bases). From germline, CDR1 is MNHEY and CDR2 SMNVEV (reference sequence). V lost 6 bases to trimming and J lost 4 bases, with 9 bases between them. The CDR3 is 13 amino acids.

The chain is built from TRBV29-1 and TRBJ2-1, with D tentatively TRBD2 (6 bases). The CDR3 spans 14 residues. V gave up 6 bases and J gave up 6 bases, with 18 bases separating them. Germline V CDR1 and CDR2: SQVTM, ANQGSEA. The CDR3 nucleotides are TGCAGCGTCCCTCAGGCGGGGATGGTCAATGAGCAGTTCTTC. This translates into CSVPQAGMVNEQFF.

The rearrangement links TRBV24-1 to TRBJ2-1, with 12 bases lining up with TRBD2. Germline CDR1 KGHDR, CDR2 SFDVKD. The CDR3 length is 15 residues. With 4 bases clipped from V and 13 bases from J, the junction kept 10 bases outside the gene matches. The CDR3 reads CATSDLAGGPSGQFF. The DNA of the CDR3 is TGTGCCACCAGTGACCTAGCGGGAGGGCCCTCGGGACAGTTCTTC.

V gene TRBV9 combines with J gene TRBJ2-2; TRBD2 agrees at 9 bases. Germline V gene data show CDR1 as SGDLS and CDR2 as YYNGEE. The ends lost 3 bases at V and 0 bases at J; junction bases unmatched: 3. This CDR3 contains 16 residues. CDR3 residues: CASSALAGTNTGELFF. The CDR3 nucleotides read TGTGCCAGCAGCGCGCTAGCGGGAACGAACACCGGGGAGCTGTTTTTT.

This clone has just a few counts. CDR3 amino acids: CASSPMGRENNEQFF. Here the CDR3 DNA reads TGTGCCAGCAGCCCAATGGGCAGGGAAAACAATGAGCAGTTCTTC. The chain recombines TRBV14 with TRBJ2-1; TRBD1 might be the D (5 bases). Germline assignment: CDR1 SGHDN and CDR2 FVKESK. The CDR3 covers 15 residues. V gave up 4 bases and J gave up 5 bases, with 15 bases separating them.

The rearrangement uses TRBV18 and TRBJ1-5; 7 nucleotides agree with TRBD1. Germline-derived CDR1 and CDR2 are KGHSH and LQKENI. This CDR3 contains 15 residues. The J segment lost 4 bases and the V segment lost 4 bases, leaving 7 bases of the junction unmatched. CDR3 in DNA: TGTGCCAGCTCACAAGACAGGGACGGGAATCAGCCCCAGCATTTT. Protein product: CASSQDRDGNQPQHF.

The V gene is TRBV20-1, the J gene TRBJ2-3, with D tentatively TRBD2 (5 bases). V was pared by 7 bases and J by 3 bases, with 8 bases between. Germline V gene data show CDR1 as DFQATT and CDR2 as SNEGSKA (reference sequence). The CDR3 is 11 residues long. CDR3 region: CSVGSTDTQYF. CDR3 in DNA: TGCAGTGTGGGGAGTACAGATACGCAGTATTTT.

CDR3 amino acids: CASSSSTGGTYEQYF. CDR3 DNA sequence: TGTGCCAGCAGCTCCTCGACAGGGGGCACCTACGAGCAGTACTTC. The V gene is TRBV7-9, the J gene TRBJ2-7; 10 nucleotides line up with TRBD1. From germline, CDR1 is SEHNR and CDR2 FQNEAQ (reference sequence). V shed 4 bases, J shed 2 bases, and the junction held 5 bases outside the gene matches. This CDR3 is 15 amino acids long.

The CDR3 DNA is TGTGCCACCAGCAGTGTAGGCGATAAGGGGGAGACCCAGTACTTC. Translated: CATSSVGDKGETQYF. V gene TRBV15 combines with J gene TRBJ2-5; perhaps TRBD1 as D (5 bases). The V end was cut by 3 bases, the J end by 5 bases, with 16 bases between. The germline gives CDR1 LNHNV, CDR2 YYDKDF (reference sequence). CDR3 size: 15 residues.

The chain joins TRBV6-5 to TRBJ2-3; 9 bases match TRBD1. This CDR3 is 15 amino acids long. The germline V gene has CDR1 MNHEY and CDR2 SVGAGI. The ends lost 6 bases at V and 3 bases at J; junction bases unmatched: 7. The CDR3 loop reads CASRLRGTGTDTQYF. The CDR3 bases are TGTGCCAGCAGACTGCGTGGGACAGGGACAGATACGCAGTATTTT.

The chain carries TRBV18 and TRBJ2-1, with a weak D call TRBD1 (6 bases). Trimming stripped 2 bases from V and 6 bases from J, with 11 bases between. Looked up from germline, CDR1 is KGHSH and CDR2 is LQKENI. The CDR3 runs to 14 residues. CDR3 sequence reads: CASSPSSGVNEQFF. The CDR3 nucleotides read TGTGCCAGCTCACCAAGTTCAGGGGTCAATGAGCAGTTCTTC.